One and the same sample provided the 18 T cell receptor beta chains below, sequenced in a study of T cell responses to AZD1222 COVID-19 vaccine. The data were produced by immunoSEQ multiplex PCR, yet TCRdb's version contains in-frame clones alone and is incomplete. Of 150,000 or so clones listed, roughly 91% are singletons. The sample here was peripheral blood, taken on day 0 of AZD1222 vaccination. The receptors were gathered from an adult in good health.

This sequence joins TRBV5-1 and TRBJ2-5; D might be TRBD1 (6 bases). The CDR3 loop spans 15 amino acids. The germline CDR1 and CDR2 sequences are SGHRS and YFSETQ. The V end lost 0 bases, the J end lost 1 base, and 10 bases lay between the germline ends. The CDR3 nucleotides read TGCGCCAGCAGCTTGGGGGGGACACTCCAAGAGACCCAGTACTTC. Its translation is CASSLGGTLQETQYF.

The rearrangement uses TRBV5-4 and TRBJ2-7, with 7 bases lining up with TRBD1. V was pared by 3 bases and J by 2 bases, with 5 bases of the junction left unmatched. This CDR3 has 14 amino acids. CDR1 is SGHNT, CDR2 YYREEE, per germline (reference sequence). The CDR3 protein is CASSSTGTAYEQYF. DNA of the CDR3: TGTGCCAGCAGCTCGACCGGGACAGCCTACGAGCAGTACTTC.

The rearrangement uses TRBV5-1 and TRBJ1-6, with TRBD1 identical over 7 bases. CDR1 SGHRS and CDR2 YFSETQ come from the germline V gene. The junction had 5 bases not matched to a gene; V was cut back by 0 bases and J by 5 bases. The CDR3 runs 16 residues. The CDR3 region is CASSLAPGGDNSPLHF. CDR3 sequence (DNA): TGCGCCAGCAGCTTGGCCCCAGGGGGGGATAATTCACCCCTCCACTTT.

V and J are TRBV6-2 or TRBV6-3 and TRBJ2-5, with D perhaps TRBD1 (5 bases). CDR1 and CDR2 (germline): MNHEY, SVGEGT. The V end was cut by 5 bases, the J end by 2 bases, with 15 bases between. CDR3 length: 15 residues. The DNA of the CDR3 is TGTGCCAGCAGTAGTCCCTCAGGGCGGCAAGAGACCCAGTACTTC. This encodes CASSSPSGRQETQYF.

In this sample, this clone turned up once. The chain combines TRBV5-5 with TRBJ1-1; D gene unclear. V was shortened by 1 base and J by 1 base, with 8 bases between the two germline ends. Germline V gene sequence: CDR1 SGHKS, CDR2 YYEKEE (reference sequence). There are 14 residues in the CDR3. CDR3 nucleotide sequence: TGTGCCAGCAGCTTGTTAGAGAAGAACACTGAAGCTTTCTTT. It codes for CASSLLEKNTEAFF.

The chain carries TRBV29-1 and TRBJ2-2; 12 nucleotides align to TRBD2. CDR3 size: 14 residues. Trimming cost V 6 bases and J 6 bases; bases outside gene matches: 5. Germline V gene sequence: CDR1 SQVTM, CDR2 ANQGSEA. The DNA of the CDR3 is TGCAGCGTCAAGACTAGCGGGAGTTCCGGGGAGCTGTTTTTT. It encodes CSVKTSGSSGELFF.

The chain recombines TRBV5-1 with TRBJ2-5; the match to TRBD2 covers 7 bases. The J segment lost 7 bases and the V segment lost 4 bases, leaving 22 bases of the junction unmatched. From germline, CDR1 is SGHRS and CDR2 YFSETQ. The CDR3 consists of 18 residues. CDR3 sequence reads: CASSIGLAADSERWTQYF. The CDR3 DNA follows: TGCGCCAGCAGCATCGGGCTAGCGGCAGACAGTGAAAGATGGACCCAGTACTTC.

The V call is TRBV3-1 (or the pseudogene TRBV3-2), the J call TRBJ1-3; perhaps TRBD1 as D (6 bases). The CDR3 has 14 amino acids. The germline V and J ends were trimmed by 5 bases and 0 bases, with 8 bases remaining between them. CDR1 and CDR2 (germline): LGHDT, YNNKEL (reference sequence). CDR3 sequence (DNA): TGTGCCAGCAGCACACAGGGCTCTGGAAACACCATATATTTT. This encodes CASSTQGSGNTIYF.

The genes are TRBV24-1 and TRBJ1-1; TRBD1 might be the D (5 bases). V was clipped by 6 bases and J by 0 bases, with 7 bases between them. The V gene's germline CDR1 is KGHDR and CDR2 SFDVKD. The CDR3 covers 13 residues. The CDR3 bases are TGTGCCACCAGTTTGGGGGTGAACACTGAAGCTTTCTTT. It yields the protein CATSLGVNTEAFF.

The rearrangement uses TRBV9 and TRBJ2-1; 10 bases agree with TRBD2. The CDR3 has 17 residues. The germline V gene has CDR1 SGDLS and CDR2 YYNGEE. V gave up 4 bases and J gave up 1 base; unmatched junction bases: 8. CDR3 coding DNA: TGTGCCAGCAGCTTTAGCCCTAGCGGGGGTTCCTACAATGAGCAGTTCTTC. It yields the protein CASSFSPSGGSYNEQFF.

V gene TRBV4-2 combines with J gene TRBJ2-1; the D gene is possibly TRBD2 (6 bases). From germline, CDR1 is LGHNA and CDR2 YNFKEQ. The CDR3 has 16 residues. V dropped 0 bases and J dropped 3 bases, with 12 bases sitting between them. The CDR3 bases are TGTGCCAGCAGCCAAGAGCCGGGAGTGGTCTACAATGAGCAGTTCTTC. Protein sequence: CASSQEPGVVYNEQFF.

Of note for this clone: Other nucleotide sequences from this sample produce the same CDR3. The rearrangement links TRBV11-2 to TRBJ1-1, with D maybe TRBD1 (6 bases). Trimming pared 3 bases from V and 1 base from J, leaving 9 bases between. Per the germline V gene, CDR1 is SGHAT and CDR2 is FQNNGV. This CDR3 comprises 14 residues. CDR3 sequence: CASSLGARNTEAFF. In DNA form, the CDR3 reads TGTGCCAGCAGCTTGGGGGCGCGGAACACTGAAGCTTTCTTT. Combining the CDR3 with reference TRBV11-2 and TRBJ1-1 gives the whole variable domain EAGVAQSPRYKIIEKRQSVAFWCNPISGHATLYWYQQILGQGPKLLIQFQNNGVVDDSQLPKDRFSAERLKGVDSTLKIQPAKLEDSAVYLCASSLGARNTEAFFGQGTRLTVV.

V is TRBV19 and J is TRBJ1-4; D is unclear. CDR1 and CDR2 from the germline V gene are LNHDA and SQIVND (reference sequence). This CDR3 is 16 amino acids long. Trimming left V 6 bases short and J 3 bases short, with 17 bases between. Written as DNA, the CDR3 is TGTGCCAGTAGCCCTGGGTACCGGGCAGCTAATGAAAAACTGTTTTTT. Its protein product is CASSPGYRAANEKLFF.

This clone was detected only a few times. The genes are TRBV27 and TRBJ1-1, with D perhaps TRBD1 (6 bases). There are 17 residues in the CDR3. Germline V CDR1 and CDR2: MNHEY, SMNVEV (reference sequence). The ends were cut back, 3 bases at V and 1 base at J, with 18 bases in the middle. DNA of the CDR3: TGTGCCAGCAGTTTCCCCTCCCCAGGCAGGGGGAACACTGAAGCTTTCTTT. This sequence encodes CASSFPSPGRGNTEAFF.

The rearrangement uses TRBV28 and TRBJ1-6; D gene uncertain. Germline CDR1 and CDR2: MDHEN and SYDVKM. V dropped 7 bases and J dropped 0 bases, with 7 bases sitting between them. There are 14 residues in the CDR3. The CDR3 loop is CASKESSYNSPLHF. CDR3 coding DNA: TGTGCCAGCAAGGAGAGCTCCTATAATTCACCCCTCCACTTT. The variable domain in full, completed from reference TRBV28 and TRBJ1-6, reads DVKVTQSSRYLVKRTGEKVFLECVQDMDHENMFWYRQDPGLGLRLIYFSYDVKMKEKGDIPEGYSVSREKKERFSLILESASTNQTSMYLCASKESSYNSPLHFGNGTRLTVT.

This chain uses TRBV5-6 with TRBJ1-2, with 7 nucleotides matching TRBD1. V lost 4 bases and J lost 3; bases outside the gene matches: 6. This CDR3 contains 14 residues. The germline V gene encodes CDR1 SGHDT and CDR2 YYEEEE. DNA of the CDR3: TGTGCCAGCAGCCGCCCGGGACAGCACTATGGCTACACCTTC. Translation gives CASSRPGQHYGYTF.

V is TRBV7-2 and J is TRBJ1-1, with D unresolved. Germline V gene lookup returns CDR1 SGHTA and CDR2 FQGNSA. Trimming pared 1 base from V and 6 bases from J, leaving 15 bases between. This CDR3 contains 15 residues. CDR3 residues: CASSLGSWGSAEAFF. The CDR3 DNA is TGTGCCAGCAGCTTAGGGAGCTGGGGATCGGCTGAAGCTTTCTTT. The variable domain in full, with the rest retrieved from reference TRBV7-2 and TRBJ1-1, is GAGVSQSPSNKVTEKGKDVELRCDPISGHTALYWYRQSLGQGLEFLIYFQGNSAPDKSGLPSDRFSAERTGGSVSTLTIQRTQQEDSAVYLCASSLGSWGSAEAFFGQGTRLTVV.

This sequence joins TRBV5-6 and TRBJ1-2; a possible D gene is TRBD1 (5 bases). Trimming took 0 bases from V and 7 from J, leaving 13 bases between them. The CDR3 has 14 amino acids. The V gene's germline CDR1 is SGHDT and CDR2 YYEEEE. The CDR3: CASSLARVMSGYTF. The CDR3 region has the DNA TGTGCCAGCAGCTTGGCCAGGGTAATGTCTGGCTACACCTTC.